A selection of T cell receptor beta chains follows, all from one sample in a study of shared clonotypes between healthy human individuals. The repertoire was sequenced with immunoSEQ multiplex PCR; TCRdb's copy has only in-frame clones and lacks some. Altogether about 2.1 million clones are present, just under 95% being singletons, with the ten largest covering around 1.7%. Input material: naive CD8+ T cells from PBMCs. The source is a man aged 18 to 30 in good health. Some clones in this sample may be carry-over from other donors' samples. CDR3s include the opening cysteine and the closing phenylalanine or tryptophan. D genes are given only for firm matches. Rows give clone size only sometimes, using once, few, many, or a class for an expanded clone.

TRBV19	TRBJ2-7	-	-	TGTGCCAGTAGTTCAGGGTTTCCCTACGAGCAGTACTTC	CASSSGFPYEQYF
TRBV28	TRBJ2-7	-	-	TGTGCCAGCAGTCCTTTTGCAGGGAGCCTCTACGAGCAGTACTTC	CASSPFAGSLYEQYF
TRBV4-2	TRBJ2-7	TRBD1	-	TGTGCCAGCAGCCCACGGGACAGGGGAGGCGAGCAGTACTTC	CASSPRDRGGEQYF
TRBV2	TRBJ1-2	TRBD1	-	TGTGCCAGCAGTGCCAATCCCGGGACAGATGGGAATGGCTACACCTTC	CASSANPGTDGNGYTF
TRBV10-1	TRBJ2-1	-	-	TGCGCCAGCAGCTTATCCAGGGTAGGCTCCTACAATGAGCAGTTCTTC	CASSLSRVGSYNEQFF
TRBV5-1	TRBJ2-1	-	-	TGCGCCAGCAGCTTGAGATACAGGCCTCTTAACAATGAGCAGTTCTTC	CASSLRYRPLNNEQFF
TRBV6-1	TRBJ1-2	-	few	TGTGCCAGCAGTGGCCTGCCGAACACCTATGGCTACACCTTC	CASSGLPNTYGYTF
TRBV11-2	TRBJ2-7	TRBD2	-	TGTGCCAGCAGCTTAGGCCTAGCGGTATCCTACGAGCAGTACTTC	CASSLGLAVSYEQYF
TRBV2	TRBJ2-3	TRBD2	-	TGTGCCAGCCGCCGACTAGCGGGAGTCACAGATACGCAGTATTTT	CASRRLAGVTDTQYF
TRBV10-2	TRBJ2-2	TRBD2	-	TGCGCCAGCAAGGGGGGACTAGCGGGAGGGGAAAACCTAACCGGGGAGCTGTTTTTT	CASKGGLAGGENLTGELFF
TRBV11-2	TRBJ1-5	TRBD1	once	TGTGCCAGCAGCTCTGACAGGGGCGGCAATCAGCCCCAGCATTTT	CASSSDRGGNQPQHF
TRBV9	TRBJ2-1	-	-	TGTGCCAGCAGCGTAGACGGAGGGCGGAGCTCCTACAATGAGCAGTTCTTC	CASSVDGGRSSYNEQFF
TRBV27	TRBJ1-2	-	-	TGTGCCAGCAGGTACACAGGGTCCCTTGTGGGCTACACCTTC	CASRYTGSLVGYTF
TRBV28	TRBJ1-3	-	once	TGTGCCAGCAGTTTGGTCCGAGGGCCTAACTCTGGAAACACCATATATTTT	CASSLVRGPNSGNTIYF
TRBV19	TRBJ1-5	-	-	TGTGCCAGTAGCTATTTCTTTGGTACTCAGCCCCAGCATTTT	CASSYFFGTQPQHF
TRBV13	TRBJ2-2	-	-	TGTGCCAGCTTCCCCGGGGCCTCGGGGGCCTCCGGTACCGGGGAGCTGTTTTTT	CASFPGASGASGTGELFF
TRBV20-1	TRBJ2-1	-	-	TGCAGTGCTAGAGGAGGGAATGAGCAGTTCTTC	CSARGGNEQFF
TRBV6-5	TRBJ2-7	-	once	TGTGCCAGCAGTTACTCGAACGTCAGGCCCCACGAGCAGTACTTC	CASSYSNVRPHEQYF
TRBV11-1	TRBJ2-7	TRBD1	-	TGTGCCAGCAGCACACGGATCGGGACAGGATTCTACGAGCAGTACTTC	CASSTRIGTGFYEQYF
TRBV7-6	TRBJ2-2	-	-	TGTGCCAGCAGCTCGCTCGGAGTCCCCGGGGAGCTGTTTTTT	CASSSLGVPGELFF
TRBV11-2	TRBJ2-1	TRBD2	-	TGTGCCAGCAGCTCTACCATTCGGGAGGGTGCCTACAATGAGCAGTTCTTC	CASSSTIREGAYNEQFF